Sequencing of this T cell receptor beta chain was carried out in a study of CD8 T cells in Susac syndrome. When the RNA was reverse transcribed, random hexamers were used with an input of roughly 0.45 to 1 ug. One entry per CDR3 protein, called by TCRdb with MiXCR from the immunoSEQ multiplex PCR reads. Here the sample spans over 120,000 distinct CDR3 sequences, roughly 94% being singletons. The V and J ends lost 4 bases and 5 bases respectively, with 12 bases between them. The CDR3 spans 13 residues. Germline lookup yields CDR1 SGHNT and CDR2 YYREEE (reference sequence). This clonotype was detected only once.

This chain links TRBV5-4 with TRBJ1-1; D unresolved. The sequenced sample was CD4+ T cells from PBMCs. The clonotype was recovered from a human donor with Susac syndrome. CDR3 region: CASSNWVGTEAFF. The CDR3 nucleotides read TGTGCCAGCAGCAACTGGGTCGGAACTGAAGCTTTCTTT.